Listed below are T cell receptor beta chains from one sample, sequenced in a study of shared clonotypes between healthy human individuals. This table comes from immunoSEQ multiplex PCR, and its TCRdb copy is limited to in-frame clones, with some not included. The sample carries about 2.4 million clones, around nine tenths recorded once. Source material: naive CD4+ T cells sorted from blood. The source is a young man in good health. CDR3s include the opening cysteine and the closing phenylalanine or tryptophan. Each record gives: V gene, D gene, J gene, clone size, CDR3 DNA, CDR3 protein. The D gene is left open where the match is weak. Expanded clones get a size class; other rows say once, few or many, or leave the size out.

V gene: TRBV19; D gene: -; J gene: TRBJ1-1; clone size: -; CDR3 DNA: TGTGCCAGTAGGAATAGTAAGAACACTGAAGCTTTCTTT; CDR3 protein: CASRNSKNTEAFF
V gene: TRBV6-4; D gene: -; J gene: TRBJ2-2; clone size: -; CDR3 DNA: TGTGCCAGCAGGCTGGACCTAAACACCGGGGAGCTGTTTTTT; CDR3 protein: CASRLDLNTGELFF
V gene: TRBV6-1; D gene: TRBD1; J gene: TRBJ2-7; clone size: -; CDR3 DNA: TGTGCCAGCAGAGCGGACAGGGTGGGCCACGAGCAGTACTTC; CDR3 protein: CASRADRVGHEQYF
V gene: TRBV19; D gene: -; J gene: TRBJ1-5; clone size: -; CDR3 DNA: TGTGCCAGTAGTATAGCAAGGACACCAAGCAATCAGCCCCAGCATTTT; CDR3 protein: CASSIARTPSNQPQHF
V gene: TRBV2; D gene: TRBD1; J gene: TRBJ1-3; clone size: once; CDR3 DNA: TGTGCCAGGGGTCGAGGAGTTGGGGACAGGGCTGGAAACACCATATATTTT; CDR3 protein: CARGRGVGDRAGNTIYF
V gene: TRBV27; D gene: -; J gene: TRBJ2-3; clone size: -; CDR3 DNA: TGTGCCAGCAGTCGGATTGGATTAGGCACAGATACGCAGTATTTT; CDR3 protein: CASSRIGLGTDTQYF
V gene: TRBV10-3; D gene: -; J gene: TRBJ1-5; clone size: -; CDR3 DNA: TGTGCCATCAGTGAGATAGGGCAACTCCAGCATTTT; CDR3 protein: CAISEIGQLQHF
V gene: TRBV6-1; D gene: -; J gene: TRBJ1-5; clone size: -; CDR3 DNA: TGTGCCAGCAGTGACAGTTATAGCAATCAGCCCCAGCATTTT; CDR3 protein: CASSDSYSNQPQHF
V gene: TRBV11-2; D gene: -; J gene: TRBJ1-6; clone size: once; CDR3 DNA: TGTGCCAGCAGCCAAAACCCAAATTCACCCCTCCACTTT; CDR3 protein: CASSQNPNSPLHF
V gene: TRBV9; D gene: -; J gene: TRBJ2-6; clone size: once; CDR3 DNA: TGTGCCAGCAGCCCAGGGACCGGGGCCAACGTCCTGACTTTC; CDR3 protein: CASSPGTGANVLTF
V gene: TRBV6-5; D gene: TRBD1; J gene: TRBJ1-5; clone size: -; CDR3 DNA: TGTGCCAGCAGGGGGACAGGGGAAAATCAGCCCCAGCATTTT; CDR3 protein: CASRGTGENQPQHF
V gene: TRBV4-1; D gene: -; J gene: TRBJ2-7; clone size: -; CDR3 DNA: TGCGCCAGCAGCCAGGGGGAGACAGTTCTTACCAACTACGAGCAGTACTTC; CDR3 protein: CASSQGETVLTNYEQYF
V gene: TRBV7-8; D gene: -; J gene: TRBJ1-3; clone size: -; CDR3 DNA: TGTGCCAGCAAACAAGGGGGAGTCAGGGCAGGAAACACCATATATTTT; CDR3 protein: CASKQGGVRAGNTIYF
V gene: TRBV6-1; D gene: -; J gene: TRBJ1-5; clone size: -; CDR3 DNA: TGTGCCAGCAGTCCCCGAGGGGGCAATCAGCCCCAGCATTTT; CDR3 protein: CASSPRGGNQPQHF
V gene: TRBV30; D gene: TRBD1; J gene: TRBJ1-2; clone size: -; CDR3 DNA: TGTGCCTGGAAGGGTCAGGGGGCGTATGGCTACACCTTC; CDR3 protein: CAWKGQGAYGYTF
V gene: TRBV5-1; D gene: -; J gene: TRBJ2-3; clone size: -; CDR3 DNA: TGCGCCAGCAGCTTGGGCGGGATGACAGATACGCAGTATTTT; CDR3 protein: CASSLGGMTDTQYF
V gene: TRBV5-1; D gene: -; J gene: TRBJ2-2; clone size: -; CDR3 DNA: TGCGCCAGCAGCTTGGAACGGGGAGGCGGGGAGCTGTTTTTT; CDR3 protein: CASSLERGGGELFF
V gene: TRBV29-1; D gene: -; J gene: TRBJ1-2; clone size: -; CDR3 DNA: TGCAGCGTTGCGGGGCGACAGGCTTTTGACTATGGCTACACCTTC; CDR3 protein: CSVAGRQAFDYGYTF
V gene: TRBV7-2; D gene: -; J gene: TRBJ1-3; clone size: -; CDR3 DNA: TGTGCCAGCAGCTTAGTAGCAGGGTTGGGAAACACCATATATTTT; CDR3 protein: CASSLVAGLGNTIYF
V gene: TRBV30; D gene: -; J gene: TRBJ2-5; clone size: -; CDR3 DNA: -; CDR3 protein: CAWSGGRPSTSGTQYF
V gene: TRBV5-4; D gene: TRBD2; J gene: TRBJ2-5; clone size: -; CDR3 DNA: TGTGCCAGCAGCTTGCCCAGCGGGGGGGCCCGAGAGACCCAGTACTTC; CDR3 protein: CASSLPSGGARETQYF
V gene: TRBV18; D gene: -; J gene: TRBJ1-1; clone size: -; CDR3 DNA: TGTGCCAGCTCATCCGAGGTGAACACTGAAGCTTTCTTT; CDR3 protein: CASSSEVNTEAFF
V gene: TRBV2; D gene: TRBD1; J gene: TRBJ2-3; clone size: -; CDR3 DNA: TGTGCCACCTACAGGGGGGTTAGCACAGATACGCAGTATTTT; CDR3 protein: CATYRGVSTDTQYF
V gene: TRBV11-2; D gene: -; J gene: TRBJ2-5; clone size: -; CDR3 DNA: TGTGCCAGCAGCCCGGGCCTTGATTATACGACCCAGTACTTC; CDR3 protein: CASSPGLDYTTQYF
V gene: TRBV6-6; D gene: -; J gene: TRBJ1-1; clone size: -; CDR3 DNA: TGTGCCAGCAGATTGCAGGGAATGAACACTGAAGCTTTCTTT; CDR3 protein: CASRLQGMNTEAFF
V gene: TRBV10-3; D gene: TRBD1; J gene: TRBJ1-1; clone size: -; CDR3 DNA: TGTGCCATCAGCCACGACAGGGGGAGGACTGAAGCTTTCTTT; CDR3 protein: CAISHDRGRTEAFF
V gene: TRBV19; D gene: -; J gene: TRBJ1-2; clone size: once; CDR3 DNA: TGTGCCAGTAGTATTCAGCTGTACAGCAAAGGGTATGGCTACACCTTC; CDR3 protein: CASSIQLYSKGYGYTF
V gene: TRBV15; D gene: TRBD2; J gene: TRBJ2-3; clone size: -; CDR3 DNA: TGTGCCACCAGGGAGCGGGGGGGCACAGATACGCAGTATTTT; CDR3 protein: CATRERGGTDTQYF
V gene: TRBV28; D gene: TRBD2; J gene: TRBJ2-1; clone size: -; CDR3 DNA: TGTGCCAGCACCGCGGGGGGGTACGACAATGAGCAGTTCTTC; CDR3 protein: CASTAGGYDNEQFF
V gene: TRBV2; D gene: -; J gene: TRBJ2-2; clone size: -; CDR3 DNA: TGTGCCAGCAACAGGGAAGAAACCGGGGAGCTGTTTTTT; CDR3 protein: CASNREETGELFF
V gene: TRBV6-1; D gene: TRBD1; J gene: TRBJ1-5; clone size: -; CDR3 DNA: TGTGCCAGCAGTGAGACAGGGGCGGTGCCCCAGCATTTT; CDR3 protein: CASSETGAVPQHF
V gene: TRBV7-2; D gene: TRBD2; J gene: TRBJ2-2; clone size: -; CDR3 DNA: TGTGCCAGCAGCCCGGGACTAGCGGGGGCGTTCACCGGGGAGCTGTTTTTT; CDR3 protein: CASSPGLAGAFTGELFF
V gene: TRBV5-1; D gene: -; J gene: TRBJ1-1; clone size: -; CDR3 DNA: TGCGCCAGCAGCTCAGGCGACAGCACTGAAGCTTTCTTT; CDR3 protein: CASSSGDSTEAFF
V gene: TRBV13; D gene: TRBD1; J gene: TRBJ2-7; clone size: -; CDR3 DNA: TGTGCCAGCAGTCCAAGGACAGGGGACTCCTACGAGCAGTACTTC; CDR3 protein: CASSPRTGDSYEQYF
V gene: TRBV7-9; D gene: TRBD1; J gene: TRBJ1-1; clone size: once; CDR3 DNA: TGTGCCAGCAGCCCCGGACAGGGGGAGAACACTGAAGCTTTCTTT; CDR3 protein: CASSPGQGENTEAFF
V gene: TRBV11-3; D gene: TRBD1; J gene: TRBJ2-1; clone size: -; CDR3 DNA: TGTGCCAGCAGCTCGGGACAGGGGGTAGGGAATGAGCAGTTCTTC; CDR3 protein: CASSSGQGVGNEQFF
V gene: TRBV15; D gene: -; J gene: TRBJ1-5; clone size: -; CDR3 DNA: TGTGCCACCAGCAGTTCGGGACGGGGGAATCAGCCCCAGCATTTT; CDR3 protein: CATSSSGRGNQPQHF
V gene: TRBV2; D gene: -; J gene: TRBJ2-3; clone size: -; CDR3 DNA: TGTGCCAGCAGTGAATACGAGACAGGTTCTTTCGATACGCAGTATTTT; CDR3 protein: CASSEYETGSFDTQYF
V gene: TRBV5-6; D gene: TRBD1; J gene: TRBJ2-3; clone size: -; CDR3 DNA: TGTGCCAGCAGCTTCCCTTTGACAGGGCGGGGCACAGATACGCAGTATTTT; CDR3 protein: CASSFPLTGRGTDTQYF
V gene: TRBV7-2; D gene: TRBD2; J gene: TRBJ2-7; clone size: once; CDR3 DNA: TGTGCCAGCAGCAAAAAAGGACTAGCGGGAGCACACGAGCAGTACTTC; CDR3 protein: CASSKKGLAGAHEQYF